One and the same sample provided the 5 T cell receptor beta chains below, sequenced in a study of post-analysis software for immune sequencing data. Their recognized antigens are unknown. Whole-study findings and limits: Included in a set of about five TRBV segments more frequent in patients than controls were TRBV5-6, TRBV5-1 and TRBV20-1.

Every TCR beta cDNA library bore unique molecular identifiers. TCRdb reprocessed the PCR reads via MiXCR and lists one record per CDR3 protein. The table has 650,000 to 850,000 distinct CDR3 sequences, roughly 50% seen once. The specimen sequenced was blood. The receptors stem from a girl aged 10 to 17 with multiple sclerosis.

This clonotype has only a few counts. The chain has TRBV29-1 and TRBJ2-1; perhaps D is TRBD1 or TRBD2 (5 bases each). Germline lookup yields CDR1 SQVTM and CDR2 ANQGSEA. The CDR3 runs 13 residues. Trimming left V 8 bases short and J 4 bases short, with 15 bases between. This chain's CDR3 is CSSKGPNYNEQFF. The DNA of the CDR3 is TGCAGCTCAAAGGGACCAAATTACAATGAGCAGTTCTTC.

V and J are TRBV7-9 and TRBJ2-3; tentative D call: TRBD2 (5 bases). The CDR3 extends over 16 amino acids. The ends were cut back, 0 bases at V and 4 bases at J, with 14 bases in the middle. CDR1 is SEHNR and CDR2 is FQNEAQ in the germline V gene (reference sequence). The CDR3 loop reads CASSLARAVQADTQYF. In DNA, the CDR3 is TGTGCCAGCAGCTTAGCGCGGGCAGTCCAAGCAGATACGCAGTATTTT. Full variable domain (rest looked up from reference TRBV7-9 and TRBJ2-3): DTGVSQNPRHKITKRGQNVTFRCDPISEHNRLYWYRQTLGQGPEFLTYFQNEAQLEKSRLLSDRFSAERPKGSFSTLEIQRTEQGDSAMYLCASSLARAVQADTQYFGPGTRLTVL.

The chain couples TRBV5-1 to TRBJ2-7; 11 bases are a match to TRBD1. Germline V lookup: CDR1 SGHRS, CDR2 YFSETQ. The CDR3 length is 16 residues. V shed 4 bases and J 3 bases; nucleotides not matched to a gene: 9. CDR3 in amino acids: CASSHPGQGGIYEQYF. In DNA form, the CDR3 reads TGCGCCAGCAGCCATCCGGGACAGGGGGGAATCTACGAGCAGTACTTC.

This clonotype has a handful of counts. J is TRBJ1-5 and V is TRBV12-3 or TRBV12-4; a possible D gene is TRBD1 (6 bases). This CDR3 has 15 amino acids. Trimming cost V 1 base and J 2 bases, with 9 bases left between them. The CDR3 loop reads CASSLGGLGNQPQHF. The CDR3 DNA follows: TGTGCCAGCAGTTTAGGGGGGCTCGGCAATCAGCCCCAGCATTTT.

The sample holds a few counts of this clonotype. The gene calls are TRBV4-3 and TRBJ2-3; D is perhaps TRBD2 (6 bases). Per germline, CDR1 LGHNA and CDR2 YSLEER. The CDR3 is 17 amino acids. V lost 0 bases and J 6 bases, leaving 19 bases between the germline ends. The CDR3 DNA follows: TGCGCCAGCAGCCAAGAACTCGGCGCGGGAAGAGCGGATACGCAGTATTTT. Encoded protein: CASSQELGAGRADTQYF.